This entry lists 19 T cell receptor beta chains sequenced from one sample in a study of shared clonotypes between healthy human individuals. Naive CD8 populations comprised CD45RO-negative cells positively selected for CCR7, excluding terminally differentiated effector memory CD45RA+ cells. This table comes from immunoSEQ multiplex PCR, and its TCRdb copy is limited to in-frame clones, with some not included. This sample yields about 2.1 million clones, of which 93% are seen a single time; over 1.5% belongs to the top ten. Specimen: naive CD8+ T cells from PBMCs. These TCRs come from a young man in good health. Some clones in this sample may be carry-over from other donors' samples.

This chain uses TRBV7-9 with TRBJ2-1; TRBD2 matches at 11 bases. The CDR3 loop spans 15 amino acids. The J segment lost 7 bases and the V segment lost 5 bases, leaving 7 bases of the junction unmatched. Germline V gene data show CDR1 as SEHNR and CDR2 as FQNEAQ (reference sequence). The CDR3 sequence is CASSPTSGSLNEQFF. The CDR3 DNA follows: TGTGCCAGCAGCCCCACTAGCGGGAGTCTTAATGAGCAGTTCTTC.

This clone was detected once. The chain links TRBV27 to TRBJ1-1; 7 nucleotides align to TRBD1. After removal of 5 bases from V and 4 bases from J, the junction contained 7 bases not matched to a gene. Germline values: CDR1 MNHEY, CDR2 SMNVEV (reference sequence). CDR3 length equals 14 residues. CDR3 DNA: TGTGCCAGCAGTCCCAACAGGGACAGCACTGAAGCTTTCTTT. Translated: CASSPNRDSTEAFF.

V is TRBV23-1 and J is TRBJ2-7; 7 bases fit TRBD2. TRBV23-1 falls under the ORF class, with uncertain function. V lost 6 bases, J lost 5 bases, and 13 bases stayed unmatched. There are 15 residues in the CDR3. The CDR3 protein is CASRKNSGFDDEQYF. For the CDR3, the DNA is TGCGCCAGCAGGAAAAATAGCGGGTTCGACGACGAGCAGTACTTC.

J is TRBJ2-2 and V is TRBV11-2, with TRBD2 matching over 8 bases. Germline V CDR1 and CDR2: SGHAT, FQNNGV. CDR3 size: 15 residues. V dropped 5 bases and J dropped 2; count of bases not matched to a gene: 4. CDR3 nucleotide sequence: TGTGCCAGCAGCCCCCGGGAGGGAAACACCGGGGAGCTGTTTTTT. This gives the protein CASSPREGNTGELFF.

The chain recombines TRBV5-4 with TRBJ2-3; TRBD2 is a possible D gene (5 bases). Trimming shortened V by 1 base and J by 3 bases, and 9 bases separated the two germline ends. There are 14 residues in the CDR3. The germline V gene encodes CDR1 SGHNT and CDR2 YYREEE (reference sequence). CDR3 loop: CASSLRPGTDTQYF. As DNA, the CDR3 is TGTGCCAGCAGCTTGAGACCGGGGACAGATACGCAGTATTTT.

Details on this clone: Other DNA variants within this sample encode the same CDR3. V is TRBV11-2 and J is TRBJ2-1, with D hard to call. The V end lost 0 bases, the J end lost 7 bases, and 7 bases lay between the germline ends. Germline V gene data show CDR1 as SGHAT and CDR2 as FQNNGV. The CDR3 spans 13 residues. The CDR3 coding sequence is TGTGCCAGCAGCTTAGATCCCCAGAATGAGCAGTTCTTC. This codes for CASSLDPQNEQFF. Combining the CDR3 with reference TRBV11-2 and TRBJ2-1 gives the whole variable domain EAGVAQSPRYKIIEKRQSVAFWCNPISGHATLYWYQQILGQGPKLLIQFQNNGVVDDSQLPKDRFSAERLKGVDSTLKIQPAKLEDSAVYLCASSLDPQNEQFFGPGTRLTVL.

This chain connects TRBV9 to TRBJ1-2, with D hard to call. V shed 0 bases and J shed 6 bases, with 3 bases lying between them. CDR3 length: 11 amino acids. The germline V gene encodes CDR1 SGDLS and CDR2 YYNGEE. The CDR3 bases are TGTGCCAGCAGCGTAGCGGATGGCTACACCTTC. It specifies CASSVADGYTF.

This clone was detected only once. The V call is TRBV30, the J call TRBJ2-3; 13 nucleotides agree with TRBD2. The CDR3 loop spans 15 amino acids. V lost 5 bases and J lost 4; bases outside the gene matches: 6. Per germline, CDR1 GTSNPN and CDR2 SVGIG (reference sequence). This chain's CDR3 is CAWAGLAGVADTQYF. Here the CDR3 DNA reads TGTGCCTGGGCTGGACTAGCGGGAGTGGCAGATACGCAGTATTTT.

The chain has TRBV9 and TRBJ1-1; D is unresolved. Germline V gene lookup returns CDR1 SGDLS and CDR2 YYNGEE. V dropped 4 bases and J dropped 2 bases, with 12 bases sitting between them. The CDR3 contains 14 residues. The CDR3 sequence: CASSTRPGNTEAFF. For the CDR3, the DNA is TGTGCCAGCAGCACCCGTCCGGGCAACACTGAAGCTTTCTTT.

Only one count was recorded for this clone. The chain recombines TRBV25-1 with TRBJ2-1; D tentatively fits TRBD1 or TRBD2 (6 bases each). The germline V and J ends were trimmed by 4 bases and 7 bases, with 14 bases remaining between them. This CDR3 spans 14 amino acids. Per germline, CDR1 MGHDK and CDR2 SYGVNS. The CDR3 loop is CASSAWQGRNEQFF. The CDR3 bases are TGTGCCAGCAGTGCTTGGCAGGGGAGGAATGAGCAGTTCTTC.

The chain recombines TRBV27 with TRBJ2-3; perhaps TRBD1 as D (6 bases). In germline, CDR1 is MNHEY, CDR2 SMNVEV (reference sequence). CDR3 size: 16 residues. V lost 6 bases and J 5 bases, leaving 21 bases between the germline ends. The DNA of the CDR3 is TGTGCCAGCAGCAAGGGGGACGCGCCACGTGGAGATACGCAGTATTTT. Amino acid sequence: CASSKGDAPRGDTQYF.

The table lists this clone with a count of one. V and J are TRBV30 and TRBJ2-7; 8 bases match TRBD1. Per the germline V gene, CDR1 is GTSNPN and CDR2 is SVGIG (reference sequence). The CDR3 loop spans 17 amino acids. V dropped 0 bases and J dropped 2; count of bases not matched to a gene: 12. The CDR3 loop reads CAWSVISEGQDAYEQYF. Written as DNA, the CDR3 is TGTGCCTGGAGTGTAATTAGCGAGGGACAGGATGCCTACGAGCAGTACTTC.

The chain combines TRBV9 with TRBJ1-5, with D possibly TRBD1 on 6 matching bases. The germline CDR1 and CDR2 sequences are SGDLS and YYNGEE. V lost 0 bases and J 7 bases, leaving 11 bases between the germline ends. The CDR3 loop spans 14 amino acids. CDR3 nucleotides: TGTGCCAGCAGCGTAGAGGGGGGAGCCCAGCCCCAGCATTTT. It translates to CASSVEGGAQPQHF.

CDR3 residues: CASSLSWQGAYPLYEQYF. CDR3 bases: TGTGCCAGCAGTTTATCTTGGCAGGGGGCTTATCCTCTCTACGAGCAGTACTTC. The chain couples TRBV27 to TRBJ2-7; TRBD1 aligns across 8 bases. V was clipped by 0 bases and J by 3 bases; unmatched bases: 13. This CDR3 spans 18 amino acids. The germline V gene has CDR1 MNHEY and CDR2 SMNVEV (reference sequence).

This chain joins TRBV4-3 and TRBJ1-5, with no clear D. V was cut by 0 bases and J by 3 bases, with 6 bases left in between. Germline-derived CDR1 and CDR2 are LGHNA and YSLEER. This CDR3 contains 14 residues. In nucleotides, the CDR3 is TGCGCCAGCAGCCAAGAGGCAGACAATCAGCCCCAGCATTTT. This gives the protein CASSQEADNQPQHF.

Here the CDR3 DNA reads TGCAGTGCTAGAGAATACTACGAGCAGTACTTC. It translates to CSAREYYEQYF. This chain joins TRBV20-1 and TRBJ2-7, with unresolved D. In germline, CDR1 is DFQATT, CDR2 SNEGSKA (reference sequence). Trimming removed 0 bases from V and 3 bases from J, with 3 bases in between. CDR3 length: 11 amino acids.

The gene calls are TRBV7-6 and TRBJ2-5, with TRBD1 as a possible D gene (6 bases). V lost 6 bases, J lost 4 bases, and 18 bases lay in between. The V gene's germline CDR1 is SGHVS and CDR2 FNYEAQ. This CDR3 is built from 15 residues. The DNA for the CDR3 is TGTGCCAGCAGACCCAGACAGGAGCCAGGAGAGACCCAGTACTTC. This gives the protein CASRPRQEPGETQYF.

The chain uses TRBV4-2 and TRBJ1-5; maybe TRBD1 (6 bases). The V end was cut by 2 bases, the J end by 6 bases, with 23 bases between. Germline V CDR1 and CDR2: LGHNA, YNFKEQ. The CDR3 loop spans 18 amino acids. Here the CDR3 reads CASSQSPVNNRDGQPQHF. CDR3 coding DNA: TGTGCCAGCAGCCAATCCCCGGTCAATAACAGGGATGGTCAGCCCCAGCATTTT.

V usage is TRBV9 and J usage is TRBJ2-3; 10 nucleotides line up with TRBD2. The germline gives CDR1 SGDLS, CDR2 YYNGEE. Germline trimming cut 0 bases from V and 4 bases from J; bases unmatched to any gene: 14. CDR3 size: 19 residues. This CDR3 reads CASSVAQADPSGSSDTQYF. Here the CDR3 DNA reads TGTGCCAGCAGCGTAGCCCAGGCCGATCCTAGCGGGAGTTCAGATACGCAGTATTTT.